This is a list of T cell receptor beta chains from one sample in a study of early T cells in non-severe SARS-CoV-2 infection. MiXCR was run by TCRdb on the 5' RACE reads, yielding one entry per CDR3 protein. The sample lists some 48,000 distinct CDR3 sequences, roughly 6.1% seen once, with around 7% in the top ten. Sample: whole blood, taken at baseline. These receptors came from an adult who was a healthcare worker with PCR-confirmed SARS-CoV-2 infection or an uninfected control (not recorded which). The CDR3 runs from the conserved cysteine through the conserved F or W. Each record gives: V gene, D gene, clone size, J gene, CDR3 protein, CDR3 DNA. A D gene is named only where the DNA matches it firmly. The listing skips clone size in some rows; elsewhere it reads once, few, many or a size class.

TRBV6-1	.	few	TRBJ2-7	CASSARPGPYEQYF	TGTGCCAGCAGTGCGAGGCCAGGGCCCTACGAGCAGTACTTC
TRBV27	.	.	TRBJ2-7	CASSSRGVSYEQYF	TGTGCCAGCAGTTCGCGGGGCGTTTCCTACGAGCAGTACTTC
TRBV20-1	TRBD1	many	TRBJ2-5	CSARGSGTGRETQYF	TGCAGTGCTAGAGGCTCCGGGACAGGGAGAGAGACCCAGTACTTC
TRBV4-1	.	.	TRBJ2-1	CASSRTGNEQFF	TGCGCCAGCAGCCGCACAGGGAATGAGCAGTTCTTC
TRBV12-3/TRBV12-4	.	many	TRBJ2-1	CASSLMTPRDEQFF	TGTGCCAGCAGTTTAATGACTCCTAGGGACGAGCAGTTCTTC
TRBV4-3	.	many	TRBJ1-2	CASSQEAGTNYGYTF	TGCGCCAGCAGCCAAGAGGCAGGGACCAACTATGGCTACACCTTC
TRBV6-5	TRBD1	.	TRBJ2-2	CASSSDRGVGELFF	TGTGCCAGCAGTTCTGACAGGGGTGTCGGGGAGCTGTTTTTT
TRBV27	TRBD1	many	TRBJ1-1	CASSRQGSTEAFF	TGTGCCAGCAGTCGACAGGGGAGCACTGAAGCTTTCTTT
TRBV28	TRBD1	many	TRBJ1-1	CASSLYRGRTEAFF	TGTGCCAGCAGTTTATACAGGGGGAGGACTGAAGCTTTCTTT
TRBV20-1	.	many	TRBJ2-7	CSARDRAKQYF	TGCAGTGCTAGAGATCGGGCAAAGCAGTACTTC
TRBV29-1	.	many	TRBJ2-1	CSVPVGGSHNEQFF	TGCAGCGTGCCCGTAGGGGGGAGCCACAATGAGCAGTTCTTC
TRBV27	.	.	TRBJ1-2	CASSPTVNYGYTF	TGTGCCAGCAGTCCAACAGTAAACTATGGCTACACCTTC
TRBV3-1	TRBD1	many	TRBJ1-2	CASSPAGQNYGYTF	TGTGCCAGCAGCCCGGCGGGACAGAACTATGGCTACACCTTC
TRBV5-1	.	many	TRBJ1-2	CASSVIQGGPNYGYTF	TGCGCCAGCAGCGTAATACAGGGTGGGCCGAACTATGGCTACACCTTC
TRBV6-2/TRBV6-3	.	.	TRBJ2-7	CASSSFMGSYEQYF	TGTGCCAGCAGCTCCTTCATGGGCTCCTACGAGCAGTACTTC
TRBV7-2	.	many	TRBJ2-1	CASSLADRVYNEQFF	TGTGCCAGCAGCTTAGCCGACAGAGTCTACAATGAGCAGTTCTTC
TRBV19	.	many	TRBJ2-1	CASSIWGYNEQFF	TGTGCCAGTAGTATTTGGGGATACAATGAGCAGTTCTTC
TRBV27	.	.	TRBJ2-7	CASSSPTHSYEQYF	TGTGCCAGCAGTTCCCCTACACACTCCTACGAGCAGTACTTC
TRBV5-1	TRBD2	many	TRBJ2-1	CASSLRLAGGEQFF	TGCGCCAGCAGCTTACGACTAGCGGGAGGGGAGCAGTTCTTC
TRBV28	.	.	TRBJ2-3	CASSLSGPGGTDTQYF	TGTGCCAGCAGTTTAAGCGGTCCAGGGGGGACAGATACGCAGTATTTT
TRBV29-1	TRBD1	many	TRBJ2-3	CSVGTGGVGTDTQYF	TGCAGCGTGGGGACAGGGGGGGTAGGCACAGATACGCAGTATTTT
TRBV7-6	.	.	TRBJ2-7	CASTRGTGAASYEQYF	TGTGCCAGCACCCGAGGGACGGGAGCCGCCTCCTACGAGCAGTACTTC
TRBV29-1	TRBD1	few	TRBJ2-4	CSVGQGYIQYF	TGCAGCGTTGGACAGGGATACATTCAGTACTTC
TRBV5-6	.	many	TRBJ2-7	CASSFNSLPGQYF	TGTGCCAGCAGCTTCAATAGTCTCCCCGGGCAGTACTTC
TRBV20-1	.	few	TRBJ2-1	CSAPLPVEQFF	TGCAGTGCGCCTCTCCCAGTTGAGCAGTTCTTC
TRBV11-2	.	.	TRBJ1-1	CASSLGARADAEAFF	TGTGCCAGCAGCTTAGGGGCCCGAGCCGACGCTGAAGCTTTCTTT
TRBV9	.	many	TRBJ2-3	CASSVAIGGSMDTQYF	TGTGCCAGCAGCGTAGCAATAGGGGGAAGTATGGATACGCAGTATTTT
TRBV12-3/TRBV12-4	TRBD1	few	TRBJ1-2	CASSPGGGYGYTF	TGTGCCAGCAGCCCAGGGGGTGGCTATGGCTACACCTTC
TRBV20-1	.	.	TRBJ1-6	CSARVPGTYNSPLHF	TGCAGTGCTAGAGTGCCAGGAACATATAATTCACCCCTCCACTTT
TRBV4-2	TRBD1	many	TRBJ2-4	CASSQGVRGLTAKNIQYF	TGTGCCAGCAGCCAAGGTGTCAGGGGGCTGACGGCCAAAAACATTCAGTACTTC